The sequence of this TCR beta chain was determined in a study of cytomegalovirus exposure and HLA in healthy donors. Study results and limitations: Analyzed later, association rates of TCRs varied across HLA loci, with DRB1 most and HLA-C fewest. A link between a missense DCLRE1C variant and TCR beta V- and J-gene trimming emerged from a later analysis. A reported reduction in N-insertions relative to the roughly 670-donor mean was seen in an Asian-associated ancestry cluster in a later analysis.

PCR employed 60 Vbeta and 13 Jbeta primers. The assay was immunoSEQ multiplex PCR, and TCRdb's table has in-frame clones only and misses some. The data show around 120,000 clones, roughly 80% seen once. In this sample, this clone turned up once. The target antigen is unknown. Germline CDR1 MGHRA, CDR2 YSYEKL. V shed 0 bases and J 1 base; nucleotides not matched to a gene: 11. The CDR3 consists of 18 residues. J is TRBJ1-1 and V is TRBV4-1; 7 bases agree with TRBD1. This clonotype was obtained from a male donor in good health and CMV-seropositive. The source material was PBMCs. The CDR3 DNA follows: TGCGCCAGCAGCCAAGACGGACTGACAGGGAGGTCGAACACTGAAGCTTTCTTT. It specifies CASSQDGLTGRSNTEAFF.